This TCR beta chain was observed in a study of monozygotic twins with cystic fibrosis. Study results and caveats: Clonality was generally low (median around 0.009), higher in the most severe patients.

The germline V gene has CDR1 ENHRY and CDR2 SYGVKD. Deletions cut 6 bases from V and 2 bases from J, with 14 bases between. The CDR3 extends over 14 amino acids. Produced via immunoSEQ multiplex PCR; TCRdb's table is partial and in-frame only. This table holds about 22,000 clones, 87% found once. Concerning this clone itself: As yet, its antigen is unknown.

This receptor was obtained from a woman aged 25 to 45 with cystic fibrosis. The chain has TRBV10-3 and TRBJ2-7, with D possibly being TRBD1 (5 bases). The sequenced sample was blood. The CDR3 is CAIRKEGVAYEQYF. CDR3 nucleotides: TGTGCCATCAGAAAGGAAGGGGTCGCCTACGAGCAGTACTTC.